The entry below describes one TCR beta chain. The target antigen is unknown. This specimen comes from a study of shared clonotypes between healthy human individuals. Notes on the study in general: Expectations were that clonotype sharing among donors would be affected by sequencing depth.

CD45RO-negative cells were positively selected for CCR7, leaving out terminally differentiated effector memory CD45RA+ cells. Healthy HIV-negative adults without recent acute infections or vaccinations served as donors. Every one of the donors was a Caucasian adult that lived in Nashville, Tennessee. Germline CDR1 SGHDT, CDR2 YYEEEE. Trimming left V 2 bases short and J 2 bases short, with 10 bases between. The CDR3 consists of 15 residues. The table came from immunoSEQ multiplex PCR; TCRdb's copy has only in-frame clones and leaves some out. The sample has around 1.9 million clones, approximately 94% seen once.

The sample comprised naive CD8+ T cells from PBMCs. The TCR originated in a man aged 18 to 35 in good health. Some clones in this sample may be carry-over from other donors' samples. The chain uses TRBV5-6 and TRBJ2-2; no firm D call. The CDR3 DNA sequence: TGTGCCAGCAGCTTTTTCCCAACTAACACCGGGGAGCTGTTTTTT. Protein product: CASSFFPTNTGELFF. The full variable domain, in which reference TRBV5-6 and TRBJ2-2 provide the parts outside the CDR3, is DAGVTQSPTHLIKTRGQQVTLRCSPKSGHDTVSWYQQALGQGPQFIFQYYEEEERQRGNFPDRFSGHQFPNYSSELNVNALLLGDSALYLCASSFFPTNTGELFFGEGSRLTVL.